Below are 32 T cell receptor beta chains sequenced from a single sample in a study of T cell responses to AZD1222 COVID-19 vaccine. The protocol was immunoSEQ multiplex PCR, while the TCRdb copy is restricted to in-frame clones and leaves out a portion. This sample yields some 150,000 clones, of which approximately 85% are seen a single time; about 7.9% belongs to the top ten. This specimen was peripheral blood, taken 28 days after the second dose of the MenACWY control vaccine. These receptors were collected from an adult who received the MenACWY meningococcal vaccine as a control.

The chain employs TRBV29-1 and TRBJ1-1, with 9 positions matching TRBD1. The CDR3 length is 15 residues. Germline-derived CDR1 and CDR2 are SQVTM and ANQGSEA. V dropped 4 bases and J dropped 3; count of bases not matched to a gene: 9. CDR3 bases: TGCAGCGTTGGGGGGGGACAGGGACGAGACACTGAAGCTTTCTTT. It translates to CSVGGGQGRDTEAFF.

V is TRBV2 and J is TRBJ2-5; 7 bases match TRBD2. The CDR3 is 13 amino acids. The J segment lost 3 bases and the V segment lost 8 bases, leaving 6 bases of the junction unmatched. Germline assignment: CDR1 SNHLY and CDR2 FYNNEI. The CDR3 loop reads CASGEGWKETQYF. CDR3 sequence (DNA): TGTGCCAGCGGGGAGGGCTGGAAAGAGACCCAGTACTTC.

The rearrangement uses TRBV19 and TRBJ2-3, with 7 bases that match TRBD1. Trimming at V came to 2 bases and at J to 2 bases, leaving 4 bases not matched to a gene. This CDR3 contains 15 residues. Germline V gene sequence: CDR1 LNHDA, CDR2 SQIVND (reference sequence). The CDR3 spells CASSISRGFTDTQYF. The CDR3 DNA reads as TGTGCCAGTAGTATATCCAGGGGGTTCACAGATACGCAGTATTTT.

This clone has just a few counts. The chain has TRBV19 and TRBJ1-5; 8 bases map to TRBD1. Losses at the gene ends were 7 bases for V and 6 bases for J; bases not matched to a gene: 14. CDR1 is LNHDA, CDR2 SQIVND, per germline (reference sequence). This CDR3 is built from 16 residues. CDR3 sequence (DNA): TGTGCCAGTACCCCCCGGGCAGGGGGCGCGTCTCAGCCCCAGCATTTT. It codes for CASTPRAGGASQPQHF.

This clone was counted between two and nine times. This chain joins TRBV25-1 and TRBJ2-1; 11 nucleotides line up with TRBD2. Germline assignment: CDR1 MGHDK and CDR2 SYGVNS. V lost 6 bases, J lost 6 bases, and 4 bases stayed unmatched. This CDR3 region has 14 residues. CDR3 loop: CASRTSGSGNEQFF. The CDR3 DNA follows: TGTGCCAGCAGAACTAGCGGGAGTGGCAATGAGCAGTTCTTC.

This sequence joins TRBV28 and TRBJ1-1, with D hard to call. This CDR3 has 14 residues. Per the germline V gene, CDR1 is MDHEN and CDR2 is SYDVKM. With 1 base removed from V and 6 bases from J, the gap between germline ends came to 12 bases. The CDR3 DNA reads TGTGCCAGCAGTTTATTTGGGCGAGATCCTGAAGCTTTCTTT. Protein: CASSLFGRDPEAFF.

A single count supports this clone. As DNA, the CDR3 is TGTGCCAGCAGCTCGACCGTAGGGCGAGGCACCGGGGAGCTGTTTTTT. It translates to CASSSTVGRGTGELFF. This sequence joins TRBV7-8 and TRBJ2-2; D not certain. CDR1 is SGHVS and CDR2 is FQNEAQ in the germline V gene. This CDR3 region has 16 residues. The germline V and J ends were trimmed by 4 bases and 4 bases, with 16 bases remaining between them. The full variable domain, completed using reference TRBV7-8 and TRBJ2-2, is GAGVSQSPRYKVAKRGQDVALRCDPISGHVSLFWYQQALGQGPEFLTYFQNEAQLDKSGLPSDRFFAERPEGSVSTLKIQRTQQEDSAVYLCASSSTVGRGTGELFFGEGSRLTVL.

V gene TRBV6-5 combines with J gene TRBJ1-2; D unclear. Looked up from germline, CDR1 is MNHEY and CDR2 is SVGAGI. This CDR3 has 13 amino acids. Trimming took off 8 bases at V and 4 bases at J, with 14 bases between the two ends. CDR3 sequence (DNA): TGTGCCAGCTTCGGTTCGACCACCTATGGCTACACCTTC. This codes for CASFGSTTYGYTF.

The chain recombines TRBV5-1 with TRBJ1-1; D is perhaps TRBD1 (5 bases). From germline, CDR1 is SGHRS and CDR2 YFSETQ. Trimming took off 7 bases at V and 0 bases at J, with 10 bases between the two ends. CDR3 size: 13 residues. The CDR3 sequence is CASRWGVNTEAFF. As DNA, the CDR3 is TGCGCCAGCCGATGGGGGGTGAACACTGAAGCTTTCTTT.

The V call is TRBV6-2 or TRBV6-3, the J call TRBJ1-5; a possible D gene is TRBD1 (5 bases). This CDR3 region has 18 residues. V was pared by 3 bases and J by 1 base, with 19 bases between. CDR1 is MNHEY, CDR2 SVGEGT, per germline. CDR3 in amino acids: CASSYPPGGAESNQPQHF. The CDR3 DNA is TGTGCCAGCAGTTATCCCCCCGGTGGGGCTGAGAGCAATCAGCCCCAGCATTTT.

The rearrangement links TRBV27 to TRBJ2-7; TRBD2 matches 15 bases. V trimming: 6 bases; J trimming: 2 bases; junction bases outside the gene matches: 5. There are 16 residues in the CDR3. Germline lookup yields CDR1 MNHEY and CDR2 SMNVEV (reference sequence). The CDR3 region has the DNA TGTGCCAGCAGGGGACTAGCGGGAGGACTACCCTACGAGCAGTACTTC. This codes for CASRGLAGGLPYEQYF.

The chain employs TRBV6-5 and TRBJ1-6, with TRBD1 as a possible D gene (6 bases). Trimming cost V 7 bases and J 8 bases, with 15 bases left between them. The CDR3 runs to 14 residues. Germline V gives CDR1 MNHEY, CDR2 SVGAGI. This CDR3 reads CASKRAGADSPLHF. The CDR3 DNA follows: TGTGCCAGCAAACGGGCAGGGGCAGATTCACCCCTCCACTTT.

The V gene is TRBV7-9, the J gene TRBJ1-5; D gene uncertain. Germline CDR1 reads SEHNR; CDR2 reads FQNEAQ (reference sequence). This CDR3 spans 15 amino acids. Trimming stripped 3 bases from V and 0 bases from J, with 9 bases between. The CDR3 loop is CASSFDGYSNQPQHF. The CDR3 DNA is TGTGCCAGCAGCTTCGACGGATATAGCAATCAGCCCCAGCATTTT.

V gene TRBV6-6 combines with J gene TRBJ1-4; D unresolved. CDR3 length: 12 residues. Germline-derived CDR1 and CDR2 are MNHNY and SVGAGI (reference sequence). V shed 7 bases and J shed 8 bases, with 11 bases lying between them. The CDR3 loop is CASTVMNEKLFF. CDR3 in DNA: TGTGCCAGCACCGTTATGAACGAAAAACTGTTTTTT.

V gene TRBV2 combines with J gene TRBJ2-5; D is undetermined. The CDR3 length is 12 residues. V lost 3 bases, J lost 3 bases, and 5 bases lay in between. Germline V gene lookup returns CDR1 SNHLY and CDR2 FYNNEI. CDR3 protein: CASSEAEETQYF. CDR3 DNA sequence: TGTGCCAGCAGTGAGGCAGAAGAGACCCAGTACTTC.

The chain carries TRBV27 and TRBJ2-7, with TRBD1 identical over 7 bases. Germline CDR1 reads MNHEY; CDR2 reads SMNVEV (reference sequence). V lost 7 bases and J lost 6; bases outside the gene matches: 21. The CDR3 is made up of 17 amino acids. The CDR3 DNA follows: TGTGCCAGCACCAACGGACAGGAGAGTACTCTCTATCGCGAGCAGTACTTC. It codes for CASTNGQESTLYREQYF.

This chain links TRBV19 with TRBJ2-2; 10 nucleotides align to TRBD1. J gave up 6 bases and V 3 bases, and 10 bases lay outside the gene matches. This CDR3 has 17 residues. The germline CDR1 and CDR2 sequences are LNHDA and SQIVND (reference sequence). CDR3 nucleotides: TGTGCCAGTAGTATCCCCCCTGGGACAGGGGAAGCCGGGGAGCTGTTTTTT. Its protein product is CASSIPPGTGEAGELFF.

The chain is built from TRBV27 and TRBJ1-1, with D possibly matching TRBD1 (5 bases). Per the germline V gene, CDR1 is MNHEY and CDR2 is SMNVEV (reference sequence). Trimming took 11 bases from V and 1 from J, leaving 17 bases between them. CDR3 length: 14 amino acids. Written as DNA, the CDR3 is TGTGCCCCAGCCCTGCCAGGGCAGAACACTGAAGCTTTCTTT. Encoded protein: CAPALPGQNTEAFF.

The chain links TRBV28 to TRBJ2-3; a weak D match, TRBD1 (6 bases). Trimming removed 10 bases from V and 1 base from J, with 18 bases in between. Per germline, CDR1 MDHEN and CDR2 SYDVKM. The CDR3 has 15 residues. CDR3 sequence: CATLRGGLGTDTQYF. As DNA, the CDR3 is TGTGCCACCCTCAGGGGTGGGCTCGGCACAGATACGCAGTATTTT.

The chain links TRBV30 to TRBJ1-2, with D possibly being TRBD1 (6 bases). Deletions cut 7 bases from V and 5 bases from J, with 14 bases between. The CDR3 runs 12 residues. Germline V gives CDR1 GTSNPN, CDR2 SVGIG (reference sequence). CDR3 sequence: CASTGGGYGYTF. CDR3 in DNA: TGTGCCTCGACAGGAGGCGGGTATGGCTACACCTTC.

This clone was seen many times. The chain recombines TRBV5-1 with TRBJ1-4; D might be TRBD1 (5 bases). CDR3 size: 15 residues. The V end was cut by 0 bases, the J end by 4 bases, with 10 bases between. Germline V CDR1 and CDR2: SGHRS, YFSETQ. CDR3 residues: CASSLEGIGNEKLFF. DNA of the CDR3: TGCGCCAGCAGCTTGGAGGGGATAGGTAATGAAAAACTGTTTTTT.

The V call is TRBV5-4, the J call TRBJ1-2; D gene uncertain. The CDR3 totals 14 residues. Trimming removed 2 bases at V and 3 bases at J, with 11 bases between. CDR1 is SGHNT and CDR2 is YYREEE in the germline V gene (reference sequence). The CDR3 is CASSFIGQDYGYTF. The CDR3 DNA reads TGTGCCAGCAGCTTTATTGGCCAGGACTATGGCTACACCTTC. Looking up the rest from reference TRBV5-4 and TRBJ1-2 gives the full variable domain: ETGVTQSPTHLIKTRGQQVTLRCSSQSGHNTVSWYQQALGQGPQFIFQYYREEENGRGNFPPRFSGLQFPNYSSELNVNALELDDSALYLCASSFIGQDYGYTFGSGTRLTVV.

This chain connects TRBV12-5 to TRBJ2-3; D may be TRBD1 or TRBD2 (5 bases each). CDR3 length: 18 residues. Deletions cut 2 bases from V and 0 bases from J, with 18 bases between. Germline CDR1 reads LGHNT; CDR2 reads FRNRAP. The CDR3 nucleotides are TGTGCTAGTGGTTTGTTAAGAGATGGGACCTCTAGCACAGATACGCAGTATTTT. Translated, it gives CASGLLRDGTSSTDTQYF.

The rearrangement uses TRBV9 and TRBJ1-3; 7 nucleotides line up with TRBD1. This CDR3 has 16 amino acids. Trimming took 4 bases from V and 0 from J; bases not matched to a gene: 7. CDR1 is SGDLS, CDR2 YYNGEE, per germline. CDR3 loop: CASSIGTVYSGNTIYF. The DNA of the CDR3 is TGTGCCAGCAGCATAGGGACAGTTTACTCTGGAAACACCATATATTTT. Combining the CDR3 with reference TRBV9 and TRBJ1-3 gives the whole variable domain DSGVTQTPKHLITATGQRVTLRCSPRSGDLSVYWYQQSLDQGLQFLIQYYNGEERAKGNILERFSAQQFPDLHSELNLSSLELGDSALYFCASSIGTVYSGNTIYFGEGSWLTVV.

This sequence joins TRBV10-3 and TRBJ1-1, with a tentative D call TRBD1 (6 bases). CDR3 length: 13 amino acids. Germline loops: CDR1 ENHRY, CDR2 SYGVKD. V lost 3 bases and J 6 bases, leaving 11 bases between the germline ends. The CDR3 is CAISDSTGSEAFF. As DNA, the CDR3 is TGTGCCATCAGTGACTCAACAGGGTCTGAAGCTTTCTTT.

This clone was counted once. The chain recombines TRBV29-1 with TRBJ2-3, with D tentatively TRBD2 (5 bases). CDR3 length equals 15 residues. Deletions cut 7 bases from V and 2 bases from J, with 19 bases between. The germline V gene has CDR1 SQVTM and CDR2 ANQGSEA. The CDR3 protein is CSAPSGGGYTDTQYF. CDR3 DNA sequence: TGCAGCGCCCCCTCGGGCGGAGGCTACACAGATACGCAGTATTTT.

The V and J genes are TRBV27 and TRBJ1-2, with 11 bases fitting TRBD1. Germline CDR1 and CDR2: MNHEY and SMNVEV (reference sequence). This CDR3 is 16 amino acids long. The trim removed 0 bases at V and 5 bases at J, leaving 5 bases unmatched. The CDR3 bases are TGTGCCAGCAGTTTATCGGTCGGGACAGGGGGGTATGGCTACACCTTC. Translating gives CASSLSVGTGGYGYTF.

The V and J genes are TRBV5-1 and TRBJ2-1; a weak D match, TRBD2 (5 bases). V was pared by 3 bases and J by 0 bases, with 16 bases between. The CDR3 spans 17 residues. Germline V CDR1 and CDR2: SGHRS, YFSETQ. CDR3 DNA: TGCGCCAGCAGCTCGAAAGGACTCTGGAGCTCCTACAATGAGCAGTTCTTC. Translated: CASSSKGLWSSYNEQFF.

The chain joins TRBV11-2 to TRBJ1-1, with D maybe TRBD1 (6 bases). Between the trimmed V and J ends, which lost 5 bases and 0 bases, there was a span of 22 bases. This CDR3 contains 18 residues. Germline CDR1 reads SGHAT; CDR2 reads FQNNGV. The DNA for the CDR3 is TGTGCCAGCAGCCGAGGTGGGGGGGCTCGAGGGTTGAACACTGAAGCTTTCTTT. This codes for CASSRGGGARGLNTEAFF.

This clone was seen more than once but under ten times. The rearrangement joins TRBV3-1 (or the pseudogene TRBV3-2) to TRBJ1-1, with D unresolved. CDR1 and CDR2 from the germline V gene are LGHDT and YNNKEL (reference sequence). This CDR3 is 12 amino acids long. V lost 6 bases, J lost 10 bases, and 15 bases lay in between. Here the CDR3 DNA reads TGTGCCAGCAGTCCACCGGGAGGGTCAGCTTTCTTT. Translating it yields CASSPPGGSAFF.

This clone was found a few times. The V gene is TRBV1, the J gene TRBJ1-2. TRBV1 is classified as a pseudogene. The CDR3 is 14 residues long. The CDR3 spells CTSSCRTALYGYTF. The CDR3 nucleotides read TGCACCAGCAGCTGTCGGACCGCCCTCTATGGCTACACCTTC.

The rearrangement links TRBV19 to TRBJ1-2; D uncertain. Per the germline V gene, CDR1 is LNHDA and CDR2 is SQIVND (reference sequence). CDR3 size: 14 residues. V lost 0 bases to trimming and J lost 7 bases, with 12 bases between them. Here the CDR3 DNA reads TGTGCCAGTAGTATAGAAAGGACTCTGGGTGGCTACACCTTC. It translates to CASSIERTLGGYTF.